The 30 T cell receptor beta chains reported below all come from one sample, sequenced in a study of blood T cell repertoires in COVID-19 (dated by TCRdb to the early 2020s). The library was generated by the immunoSEQ multiplex PCR assay. The table was pulled from immuneACCESS by TCRdb, which kept in-frame rearrangements only. Such tables lose some clones; where checked, under half of the loss comes from unresolved V genes, and the rest has no known cause. Across this sample there are some 210,000 clones, with approximately 90% seen only once. The leading ten clones occupy around 0.85% of the sample. Sequenced input: peripheral blood. These receptors originate from a man aged 60 to 69 with COVID-19, enrolled during active disease.

V is TRBV7-9 and J is TRBJ1-3; no definite D call. Germline loops: CDR1 SEHNR, CDR2 FQNEAQ (reference sequence). The CDR3 has 15 amino acids. The V end lost 5 bases, the J end lost 8 bases, and 19 bases lay between the germline ends. The CDR3, as DNA: TGTGCCAGCAGCCCTCTCCCCCACGCTGCGGACACCATATATTTT. The encoded protein is CASSPLPHAADTIYF.

The chain carries TRBV10-3 and TRBJ1-1; 9 bases map to TRBD1. Germline V gene data show CDR1 as ENHRY and CDR2 as SYGVKD. CDR3 length: 15 amino acids. The trim removed 5 bases at V and 5 bases at J, leaving 9 bases unmatched. CDR3 bases: TGTGCCATCAGTCAACAGGGGGCGGGTAGGACTGAAGCTTTCTTT. Protein: CAISQQGAGRTEAFF.

The J gene is TRBJ1-5, the V gene TRBV29-1, with 9 nucleotides matching TRBD1. Germline-derived CDR1 and CDR2 are SQVTM and ANQGSEA. This CDR3 comprises 15 residues. V trimming: 7 bases; J trimming: 1 base; junction bases outside the gene matches: 8. As DNA, the CDR3 is TGCAGCGCAGTACAGGGGGCTAGGAGCAATCAGCCCCAGCATTTT. Its protein is CSAVQGARSNQPQHF.

The J gene is TRBJ2-7, the V gene TRBV12-3 or TRBV12-4; D possibly corresponds to TRBD1 (6 bases). V was cut by 6 bases and J by 8 bases, with 14 bases left in between. This CDR3 comprises 12 residues. Written as DNA, the CDR3 is TGTGCCAGCAGCAGACAGGCGCTACAGCAGTACTTC. Amino acid sequence: CASSRQALQQYF.

This chain links TRBV5-4 with TRBJ2-3; TRBD2 aligns across 8 bases. CDR3 length: 16 residues. V gave up 0 bases and J gave up 8 bases; unmatched junction bases: 11. Germline CDR1 reads SGHNT; CDR2 reads YYREEE (reference sequence). The CDR3 spells CASSLEGLSGVGTQYF. CDR3 bases: TGTGCCAGCAGCTTGGAAGGCCTTAGCGGGGTGGGTACGCAGTATTTT.

V and J are TRBV6-1 and TRBJ1-2; D unclear. This CDR3 comprises 12 residues. Trimming took off 2 bases at V and 5 bases at J, with 6 bases between the two ends. Looked up from germline, CDR1 is MNHNS and CDR2 is SASEGT. For the CDR3, the DNA is TGTGCCAGCAGTGAACGGAGATATGGCTACACCTTC. The encoded protein is CASSERRYGYTF.

V and J are TRBV5-4 and TRBJ2-5; TRBD2 agrees at 7 bases. This CDR3 has 14 residues. CDR1 and CDR2 (germline): SGHNT, YYREEE (reference sequence). V lost 7 bases to trimming and J lost 4 bases; unmatched junction nucleotides: 10. The CDR3 reads CASGSRAGSETQYF. The CDR3 DNA is TGTGCCAGCGGGTCCAGAGCGGGGTCAGAGACCCAGTACTTC.

The chain employs TRBV20-1 and TRBJ1-1; D is unclear. CDR3 size: 12 residues. V lost 3 bases and J lost 2, with 7 bases in between. CDR1 and CDR2 from the germline V gene are DFQATT and SNEGSKA (reference sequence). CDR3 loop: CSASVTNTEAFF. In DNA form, the CDR3 reads TGCAGTGCTAGTGTCACTAACACTGAAGCTTTCTTT.

V usage is TRBV6-5 and J usage is TRBJ2-1; 9 bases map to TRBD2. The CDR3 sequence is 15 residues long. J was trimmed by 6 bases and V by 11 bases; bases with no gene match: 14. Germline loops: CDR1 MNHEY, CDR2 SVGAGI. CDR3 protein: CAGMTAGGPGNEQFF. The CDR3 nucleotides are TGTGCCGGCATGACCGCGGGGGGGCCGGGCAATGAGCAGTTCTTC.

The V and J genes are TRBV7-2 and TRBJ2-7; a weak D match, TRBD2 (5 bases). V dropped 3 bases and J dropped 2 bases, with 20 bases sitting between them. Germline V gene lookup returns CDR1 SGHTA and CDR2 FQGNSA. The CDR3 is 17 residues long. CDR3 in amino acids: CASSLVVLGSGAYEQYF. Here the CDR3 DNA reads TGTGCCAGCAGCTTGGTTGTCCTCGGCAGCGGCGCCTACGAGCAGTACTTC.

To note about this clone: One junction end does not reproduce the germline sequence, and a read error may be involved. The chain carries TRBV7-7 and TRBJ2-3; 9 bases are shared with TRBD2. Per germline, CDR1 SSHAT and CDR2 FNYEAQ (reference sequence). This CDR3 is built from 13 residues. Written as DNA, the CDR3 is TGTGCTAGCAGCCGGACTAGCGCAGATACGCAGTATTTT. The encoded protein is CASSRTSADTQYF.

This chain uses TRBV30 with TRBJ2-2, with 8 bases fitting TRBD2. Trimming cost V 4 bases and J 8 bases; bases outside gene matches: 6. The germline gives CDR1 GTSNPN, CDR2 SVGIG (reference sequence). The CDR3 is 13 residues long. CDR3 sequence reads: CAWIAGTGGELFF. The DNA of the CDR3 is TGTGCCTGGATAGCGGGGACGGGAGGGGAGCTGTTTTTT. Full variable domain (remainder filled in from reference TRBV30 and TRBJ2-2): SQTIHQWPATLVQPVGSPLSLECTVEGTSNPNLYWYRQAAGRGLQLLFYSVGIGQISSEVPQNLSASRPQDRQFILSSKKLLLSDSGFYLCAWIAGTGGELFFGEGSRLTVL.

The chain carries TRBV7-2 and TRBJ2-1; 7 bases match TRBD2. Germline values: CDR1 SGHTA, CDR2 FQGNSA. J lost 6 bases, V lost 4 bases, and 12 bases had no gene match. The CDR3 length is 16 residues. CDR3 DNA: TGTGCCAGCAGCTCCTCTTGGGGGAGGGCCAGCAATGAGCAGTTCTTC. Protein product: CASSSSWGRASNEQFF.

The chain combines TRBV19 with TRBJ1-2, with unresolved D. Trimming stripped 4 bases from V and 2 bases from J, with 11 bases between. The CDR3 has 14 amino acids. Germline assignment: CDR1 LNHDA and CDR2 SQIVND (reference sequence). CDR3 nucleotides: TGTGCCAGTAGTAGTGATCGGAGAAACTATGGCTACACCTTC. Translated, it gives CASSSDRRNYGYTF.

V gene TRBV2 combines with J gene TRBJ2-2; a possible D gene is TRBD1 (6 bases). Trimming took off 6 bases at V and 4 bases at J, with 12 bases between the two ends. This CDR3 has 14 amino acids. Germline V gene data show CDR1 as SNHLY and CDR2 as FYNNEI. CDR3 bases: TGTGCCAGCAGGGCACAGGGAGCCACCGGGGAGCTGTTTTTT. It encodes CASRAQGATGELFF.

The V call is TRBV18, the J call TRBJ2-1; D possibly corresponds to TRBD2 (5 bases). Between the trimmed V and J ends, which lost 0 bases and 9 bases, there was a span of 15 bases. Germline V gene sequence: CDR1 KGHSH, CDR2 LQKENI. This CDR3 spans 15 amino acids. CDR3 bases: TGTGCCAGCTCACCACCCCAAGCGGCCTCCCCTGAGCAGTTCTTC. Protein: CASSPPQAASPEQFF.

This clone has just one count. The chain uses TRBV19 and TRBJ1-6; 8 bases line up with TRBD1. Trimming took 5 bases from V and 7 from J; bases not matched to a gene: 4. The CDR3 consists of 14 residues. From germline, CDR1 is LNHDA and CDR2 SQIVND (reference sequence). The chain's CDR3 is CASSVGQANSPLHF. The CDR3 DNA sequence: TGTGCCAGTAGTGTGGGACAGGCGAATTCACCCCTCCACTTT.

Points on this clone: The same CDR3 is also encoded by other DNA sequences in this sample. V usage is TRBV29-1 and J usage is TRBJ1-1; D uncertain. Trimming pared 4 bases from V and 3 bases from J, leaving 12 bases between. The CDR3 sequence is 13 residues long. Germline lookup yields CDR1 SQVTM and CDR2 ANQGSEA. This chain's CDR3 is CSVVRGRDTEAFF. CDR3 DNA: TGCAGCGTTGTACGGGGAAGGGACACTGAAGCTTTCTTT.

This clone was recorded only once. The V and J genes are TRBV12-3 or TRBV12-4 and TRBJ1-1; D is unresolved. This CDR3 region has 13 residues. Trimming took off 11 bases at V and 2 bases at J, with 15 bases between the two ends. This CDR3 reads CAGKAGFNTEAFF. The CDR3 bases are TGTGCCGGTAAGGCGGGCTTTAACACTGAAGCTTTCTTT.

CDR3 DNA sequence: TGTGCCAGCAGTCAACAGGGGACTAATGAAAAACTGTTTTTT. It specifies CASSQQGTNEKLFF. The chain joins TRBV6-2 or TRBV6-3 to TRBJ1-4, with 7 positions matching TRBD1. This CDR3 has 14 amino acids. Germline trimming cut 5 bases from V and 2 bases from J; bases unmatched to any gene: 2. Germline loops: CDR1 MNHEY, CDR2 SVGEGT.

The V call is TRBV6-6, the J call TRBJ2-1; 7 bases line up with TRBD1. With 5 bases clipped from V and 7 bases from J, the junction kept 8 bases outside the gene matches. The CDR3 is 14 residues long. Germline CDR1 reads MNHNY; CDR2 reads SVGAGI (reference sequence). CDR3 residues: CASSKQGTGNEQFF. The CDR3 nucleotides read TGTGCCAGCAGTAAACAGGGGACGGGGAATGAGCAGTTCTTC.

This chain uses TRBV5-4 with TRBJ2-6; D is perhaps TRBD1 (6 bases). Per germline, CDR1 SGHNT and CDR2 YYREEE (reference sequence). There are 16 residues in the CDR3. V lost 4 bases and J lost 0, with 11 bases in between. This chain's CDR3 is CASSLDSLSGANVLTF. The CDR3 bases are TGTGCCAGCAGCCTGGACAGTCTCTCTGGGGCCAACGTCCTGACTTTC.

The chain employs TRBV6-5 and TRBJ1-1; D not certain. Germline V gene data show CDR1 as MNHEY and CDR2 as SVGAGI. The CDR3 is 14 amino acids. Trimming took off 5 bases at V and 1 base at J, with 11 bases between the two ends. This CDR3 reads CASSPNSKNTEAFF. The CDR3 bases are TGTGCCAGCAGTCCCAACTCGAAGAACACTGAAGCTTTCTTT.

This chain uses TRBV15 with TRBJ2-1; TRBD2 aligns across 9 bases. V shed 0 bases and J 7 bases; nucleotides not matched to a gene: 7. The CDR3 spans 16 residues. Germline V gives CDR1 LNHNV, CDR2 YYDKDF (reference sequence). CDR3 bases: TGTGCCACCAGCAGAGATAGGGCGGGGGGGCTTAATGAGCAGTTCTTC. This translates into CATSRDRAGGLNEQFF.

This chain links TRBV24-1 with TRBJ1-1; tentatively, D is TRBD1 (5 bases). V lost 6 bases and J 10 bases, leaving 17 bases between the germline ends. Germline loops: CDR1 KGHDR, CDR2 SFDVKD. The CDR3 extends over 13 amino acids. CDR3 DNA sequence: TGTGCCACCAGTCGCCCAGGGCAAAGTCGAGCTTTCTTT. This encodes CATSRPGQSRAFF.

This clone has more than one count but fewer than ten. This sequence joins TRBV15 and TRBJ2-5; possibly TRBD1 for D (6 bases). CDR3 length equals 15 residues. Trimming removed 3 bases from V and 1 base from J, with 12 bases in between. Germline V gene lookup returns CDR1 LNHNV and CDR2 YYDKDF (reference sequence). CDR3 sequence: CATSSQRQVQETQYF. CDR3 nucleotides: TGTGCCACCAGCAGCCAGAGACAGGTCCAAGAGACCCAGTACTTC.

The rearrangement links TRBV11-3 to TRBJ2-5, with 11 bases that match TRBD1. There are 17 residues in the CDR3. Unmatched junction bases numbered 10, after V lost 5 bases and J lost 2 bases. CDR1 and CDR2 (germline): SGHNT, YENEEA. CDR3 DNA sequence: TGTGCCAGCAGCATCAGGACAGGGGGCTCAGTACAAGAGACCCAGTACTTC. It is translated as CASSIRTGGSVQETQYF. Supplemented by reference TRBV11-3 and TRBJ2-5, the full variable domain reads EAGVVQSPRYKIIEKKQPVAFWCNPISGHNTLYWYLQNLGQGPELLIRYENEEAVDDSQLPKDRFSAERLKGVDSTLKIQPAELGDSAVYLCASSIRTGGSVQETQYFGPGTRLLVL.

This sequence joins TRBV20-1 and TRBJ2-7; 7 bases align to TRBD1. Germline CDR1 and CDR2: DFQATT and SNEGSKA (reference sequence). V lost 3 bases, J lost 2 bases, and 7 bases stayed unmatched. The CDR3 has 14 residues. The CDR3 DNA reads as TGCAGTGCTAGTATCCAACAGGGGACCTACGAGCAGTACTTC. Protein sequence: CSASIQQGTYEQYF.

The chain uses TRBV18 and TRBJ1-2; D gene uncertain. Germline-derived CDR1 and CDR2 are KGHSH and LQKENI. The CDR3 extends over 16 amino acids. V was shortened by 1 base and J by 0 bases, with 12 bases between the two germline ends. The CDR3 reads CASSPRGPTPNYGYTF. The CDR3 DNA reads TGTGCCAGCTCACCACGTGGCCCAACACCTAACTATGGCTACACCTTC.

This chain uses TRBV24-1 with TRBJ2-7; possible D gene TRBD1, 7 bases. V lost 4 bases and J lost 4, with 22 bases in between. The length of the CDR3 is 17 residues. Germline V gene data show CDR1 as KGHDR and CDR2 as SFDVKD. The CDR3 loop is CATSDRRAGTEAYEQYF. The DNA for the CDR3 is TGTGCCACCAGTGACCGCCGGGCGGGGACAGAAGCATACGAGCAGTACTTC.